The clone carrying this T cell receptor beta chain was seen a few times. The sample originates from a study of T cells after yellow fever vaccination. Each CDR3 protein gets one entry after TCRdb re-called the 5' RACE reads with MiXCR. Among about 320,000 distinct CDR3 sequences listed, roughly 7% were seen once. This CDR3 spans 15 amino acids. Germline CDR1 ENHRY, CDR2 SYGVKD. V lost 3 bases, J lost 0 bases, and 8 bases lay in between. The specimen was PBMCs, collected roughly 45 days after the first yellow fever vaccination. This TCR was recovered from a man aged 18 to 29 who received the YFV17D yellow fever vaccine. The rearrangement links TRBV10-3 to TRBJ2-2; unclear D gene. The CDR3 spells CAISEWDANTGELFF. CDR3 nucleotides: TGTGCCATCAGTGAATGGGATGCGAACACCGGGGAGCTGTTTTTT.